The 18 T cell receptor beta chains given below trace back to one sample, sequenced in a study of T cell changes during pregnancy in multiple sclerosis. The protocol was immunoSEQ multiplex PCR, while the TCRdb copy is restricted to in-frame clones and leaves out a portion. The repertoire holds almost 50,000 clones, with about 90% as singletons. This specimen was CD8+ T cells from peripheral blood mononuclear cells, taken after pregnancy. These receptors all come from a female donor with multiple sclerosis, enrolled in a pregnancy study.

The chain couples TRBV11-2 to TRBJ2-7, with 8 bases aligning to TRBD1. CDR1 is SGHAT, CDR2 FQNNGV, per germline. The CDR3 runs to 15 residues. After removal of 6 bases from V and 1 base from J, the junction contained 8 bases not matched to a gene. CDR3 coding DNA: TGTGCCAGCAGGGTTGGACAGGGACATTCCTACGAGCAGTACTTC. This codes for CASRVGQGHSYEQYF.

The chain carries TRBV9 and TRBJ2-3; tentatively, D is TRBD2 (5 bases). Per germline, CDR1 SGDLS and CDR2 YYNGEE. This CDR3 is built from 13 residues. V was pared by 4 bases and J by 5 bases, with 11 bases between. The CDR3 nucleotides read TGTGCCAGCAGCCTCGAAGGAGGAGATACGCAGTATTTT. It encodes CASSLEGGDTQYF.

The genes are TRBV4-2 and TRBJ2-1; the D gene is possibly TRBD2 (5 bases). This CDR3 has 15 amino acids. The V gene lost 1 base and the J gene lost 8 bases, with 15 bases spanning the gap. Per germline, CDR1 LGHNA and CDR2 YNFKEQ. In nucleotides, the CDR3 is TGTGCCAGCAGCCAAGTCGCGGCTAGCTTCGATGAGCAGTTCTTC. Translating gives CASSQVAASFDEQFF.

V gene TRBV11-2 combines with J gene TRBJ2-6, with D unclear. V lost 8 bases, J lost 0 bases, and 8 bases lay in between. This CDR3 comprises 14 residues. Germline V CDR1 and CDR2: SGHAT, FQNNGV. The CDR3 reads CASPPGSGANVLTF. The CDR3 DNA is TGTGCCAGCCCCCCGGGCTCTGGGGCCAACGTCCTGACTTTC.

The DNA of the CDR3 is TGTGCCAGTAGTCCCTGGGACAGGGTCAGCAATCAGCCCCAGCATTTT. Translated, it gives CASSPWDRVSNQPQHF. The chain is built from TRBV19 and TRBJ1-5; 9 positions match TRBD1. This CDR3 spans 16 amino acids. The V and J ends lost 5 bases and 1 base, in that order; junction bases with no gene match: 6. Germline V gene sequence: CDR1 LNHDA, CDR2 SQIVND (reference sequence).

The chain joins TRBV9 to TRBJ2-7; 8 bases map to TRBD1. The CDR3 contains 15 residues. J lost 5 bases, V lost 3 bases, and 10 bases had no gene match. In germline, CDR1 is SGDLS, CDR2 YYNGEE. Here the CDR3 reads CASSGGPTGAHEQYF. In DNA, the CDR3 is TGTGCCAGCAGCGGAGGGCCGACAGGGGCCCACGAGCAGTACTTC. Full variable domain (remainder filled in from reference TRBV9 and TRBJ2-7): DSGVTQTPKHLITATGQRVTLRCSPRSGDLSVYWYQQSLDQGLQFLIQYYNGEERAKGNILERFSAQQFPDLHSELNLSSLELGDSALYFCASSGGPTGAHEQYFGPGTRLTVT.

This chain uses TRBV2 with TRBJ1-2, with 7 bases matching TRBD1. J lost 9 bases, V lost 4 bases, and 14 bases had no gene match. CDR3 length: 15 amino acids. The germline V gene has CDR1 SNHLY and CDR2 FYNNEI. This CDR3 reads CASSVARTGSDRYTF. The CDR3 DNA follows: TGTGCCAGCAGTGTCGCCCGGACAGGTTCTGATCGCTACACCTTC.

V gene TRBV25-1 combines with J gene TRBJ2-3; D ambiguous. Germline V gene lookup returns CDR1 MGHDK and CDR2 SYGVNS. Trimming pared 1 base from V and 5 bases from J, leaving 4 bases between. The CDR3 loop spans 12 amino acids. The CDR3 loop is CASSESVDTQYF. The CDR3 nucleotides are TGTGCCAGCAGTGAATCCGTAGATACGCAGTATTTT.

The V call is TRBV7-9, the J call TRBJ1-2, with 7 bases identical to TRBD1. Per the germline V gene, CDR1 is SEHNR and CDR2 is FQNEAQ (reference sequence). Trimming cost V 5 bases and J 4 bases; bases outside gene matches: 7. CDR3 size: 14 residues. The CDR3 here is CASSPSGTAYGYTF. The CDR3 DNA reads TGTGCCAGCAGCCCGAGTGGGACAGCCTATGGCTACACCTTC.

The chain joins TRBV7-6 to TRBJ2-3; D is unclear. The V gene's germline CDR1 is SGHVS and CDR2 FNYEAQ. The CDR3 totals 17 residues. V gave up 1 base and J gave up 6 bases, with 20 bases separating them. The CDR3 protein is CASSLVPTSGGADTQYF. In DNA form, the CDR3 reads TGTGCCAGCAGCTTAGTCCCTACATCAGGTGGTGCGGATACGCAGTATTTT.

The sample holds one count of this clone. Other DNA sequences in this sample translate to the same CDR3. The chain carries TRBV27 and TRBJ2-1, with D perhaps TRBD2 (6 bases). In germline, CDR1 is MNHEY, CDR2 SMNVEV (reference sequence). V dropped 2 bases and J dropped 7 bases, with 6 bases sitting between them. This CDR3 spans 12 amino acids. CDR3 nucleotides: TGTGCCAGCAGTTTAGGGGGGAATGAGCAGTTCTTC. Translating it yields CASSLGGNEQFF.

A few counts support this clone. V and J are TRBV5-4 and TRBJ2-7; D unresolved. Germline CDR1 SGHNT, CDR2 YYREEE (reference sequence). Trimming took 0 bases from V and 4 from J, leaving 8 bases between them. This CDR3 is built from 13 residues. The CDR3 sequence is CASSLDDTYEQYF. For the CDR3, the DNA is TGTGCCAGCAGCTTGGACGACACGTACGAGCAGTACTTC. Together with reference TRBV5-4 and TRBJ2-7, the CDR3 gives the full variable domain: ETGVTQSPTHLIKTRGQQVTLRCSSQSGHNTVSWYQQALGQGPQFIFQYYREEENGRGNFPPRFSGLQFPNYSSELNVNALELDDSALYLCASSLDDTYEQYFGPGTRLTVT.

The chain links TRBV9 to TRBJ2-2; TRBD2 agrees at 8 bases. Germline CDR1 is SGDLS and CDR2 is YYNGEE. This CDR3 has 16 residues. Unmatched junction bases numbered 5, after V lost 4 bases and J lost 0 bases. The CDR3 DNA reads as TGTGCCAGCAGCCCTTATAGCGGGGCGAACACCGGGGAGCTGTTTTTT. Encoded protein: CASSPYSGANTGELFF.

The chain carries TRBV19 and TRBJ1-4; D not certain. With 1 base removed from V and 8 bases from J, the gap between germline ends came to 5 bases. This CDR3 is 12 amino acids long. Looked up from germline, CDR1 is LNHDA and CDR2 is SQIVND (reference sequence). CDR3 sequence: CASSIGGEKLFF. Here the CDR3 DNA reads TGTGCCAGTAGTATAGGAGGGGAAAAACTGTTTTTT.

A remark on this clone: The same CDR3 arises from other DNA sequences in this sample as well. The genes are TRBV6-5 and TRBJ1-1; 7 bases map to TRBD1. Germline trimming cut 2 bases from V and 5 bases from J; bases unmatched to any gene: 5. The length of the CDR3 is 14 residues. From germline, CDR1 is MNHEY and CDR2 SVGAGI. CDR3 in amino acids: CASSYSQGGTEAFF. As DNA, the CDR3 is TGTGCCAGCAGTTACAGCCAGGGGGGTACTGAAGCTTTCTTT.

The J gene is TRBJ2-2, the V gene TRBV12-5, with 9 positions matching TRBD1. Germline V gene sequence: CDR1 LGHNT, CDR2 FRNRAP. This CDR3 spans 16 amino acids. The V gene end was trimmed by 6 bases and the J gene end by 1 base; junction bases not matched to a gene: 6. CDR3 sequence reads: CASGLPDRGNTGELFF. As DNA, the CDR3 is TGTGCTAGTGGACTCCCGGACAGGGGGAACACCGGGGAGCTGTTTTTT. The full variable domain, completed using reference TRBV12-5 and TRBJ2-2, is DARVTQTPRHKVTEMGQEVTMRCQPILGHNTVFWYRQTMMQGLELLAYFRNRAPLDDSGMPKDRFSAEMPDATLATLKIQPSEPRDSAVYFCASGLPDRGNTGELFFGEGSRLTVL.

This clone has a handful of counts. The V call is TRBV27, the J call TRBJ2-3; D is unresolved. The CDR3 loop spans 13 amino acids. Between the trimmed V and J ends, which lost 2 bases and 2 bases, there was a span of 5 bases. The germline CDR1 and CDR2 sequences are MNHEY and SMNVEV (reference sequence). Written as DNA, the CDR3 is TGTGCCAGCAGTTTAGGCCTCACAGATACGCAGTATTTT. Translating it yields CASSLGLTDTQYF.

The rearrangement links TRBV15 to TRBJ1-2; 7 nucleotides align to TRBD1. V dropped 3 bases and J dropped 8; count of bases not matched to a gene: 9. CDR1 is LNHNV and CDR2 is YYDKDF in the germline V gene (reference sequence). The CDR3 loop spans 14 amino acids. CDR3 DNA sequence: TGTGCCACCAGCAGGATAGCAGGGGGTGAAGGCTACACCTTC. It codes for CATSRIAGGEGYTF.